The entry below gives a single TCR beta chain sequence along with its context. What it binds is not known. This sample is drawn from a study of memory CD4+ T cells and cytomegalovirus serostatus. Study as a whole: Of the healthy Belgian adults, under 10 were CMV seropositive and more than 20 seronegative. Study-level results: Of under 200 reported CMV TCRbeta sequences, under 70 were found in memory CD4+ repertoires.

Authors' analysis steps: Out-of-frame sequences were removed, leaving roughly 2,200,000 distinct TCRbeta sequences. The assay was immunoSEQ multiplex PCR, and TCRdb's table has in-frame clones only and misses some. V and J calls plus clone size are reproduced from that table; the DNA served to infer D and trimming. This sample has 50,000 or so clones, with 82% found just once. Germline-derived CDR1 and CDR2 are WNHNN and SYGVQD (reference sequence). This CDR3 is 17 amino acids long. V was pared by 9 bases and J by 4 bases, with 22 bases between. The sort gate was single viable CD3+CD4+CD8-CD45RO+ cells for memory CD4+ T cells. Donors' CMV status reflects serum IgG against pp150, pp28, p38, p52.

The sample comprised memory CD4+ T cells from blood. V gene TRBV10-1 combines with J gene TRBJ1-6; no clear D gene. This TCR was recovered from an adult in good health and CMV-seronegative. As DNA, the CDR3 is TGCGCCAGTAAACGGCAATGGCAAACTAAATATAATTCACCCCTCCACTTT. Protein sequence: CASKRQWQTKYNSPLHF.